This T cell receptor (beta chain) was identified in a study of tumor-infiltrating lymphocytes in oesophageal squamous cell carcinoma. Trimming removed 0 bases at V and 2 bases at J, with 15 bases between. Germline V gene data show CDR1 as SGHTA and CDR2 as FQGNSA. The CDR3 totals 17 residues. TCRdb re-analysed the PCR reads in MiXCR, keeping a single row per CDR3 protein. This table holds 20,000 to 25,000 distinct CDR3 sequences, more than 30% found once. Sequenced sample: esophageal tumor tissue. This receptor was identified in a male donor with esophageal squamous cell carcinoma. This chain joins TRBV7-2 and TRBJ2-3; D call uncertain. CDR3 coding DNA: TGTGCCAGCAGCTTAGCGTCCGGCTCCACAATCACAGATACGCAGTATTTT. This sequence encodes CASSLASGSTITDTQYF.